One and the same sample provided the 14 T cell receptor beta chains below, sequenced in a study of shared clonotypes between healthy human individuals. The assay was immunoSEQ multiplex PCR, and TCRdb's table has in-frame clones only and misses some. The sample has 2,500,000 or so clones, 85% to 95% seen once. The specimen sequenced was naive CD4+ T cells from PBMCs. Sample subset: CD45RA+ positively selected. These receptors were obtained from a man younger than 35 in good health. Some clones in this sample may be carry-over from other donors' samples.

This chain links TRBV28 with TRBJ2-3; no definite D call. Trimming removed 3 bases at V and 0 bases at J, with 7 bases between. The CDR3 spans 14 residues. Germline-derived CDR1 and CDR2 are MDHEN and SYDVKM. This CDR3 is CASSFPISTDTQYF. The CDR3 DNA is TGTGCCAGCAGTTTCCCCATTAGCACAGATACGCAGTATTTT. Looking up the rest from reference TRBV28 and TRBJ2-3 gives the full variable domain: DVKVTQSSRYLVKRTGEKVFLECVQDMDHENMFWYRQDPGLGLRLIYFSYDVKMKEKGDIPEGYSVSREKKERFSLILESASTNQTSMYLCASSFPISTDTQYFGPGTRLTVL.

This chain connects TRBV2 to TRBJ1-5; no clear D gene. V gave up 3 bases and J gave up 0 bases, with 3 bases separating them. CDR1 and CDR2 (germline): SNHLY, FYNNEI. The CDR3 loop spans 13 amino acids. CDR3 bases: TGTGCCAGCAGTGACCATAGCAATCAGCCCCAGCATTTT. It translates to CASSDHSNQPQHF.

The chain couples TRBV7-9 to TRBJ1-2; D uncertain. CDR3 size: 14 residues. Germline loops: CDR1 SEHNR, CDR2 FQNEAQ (reference sequence). Trimming left V 2 bases short and J 8 bases short, with 15 bases between. CDR3 region: CASSLPVDLRGYTF. CDR3 bases: TGTGCCAGCAGCTTACCGGTCGACCTCCGGGGCTACACCTTC.

The gene calls are TRBV11-2 and TRBJ1-1; D may be TRBD1 (5 bases). CDR3 length equals 14 residues. CDR1 SGHAT and CDR2 FQNNGV come from the germline V gene. V gave up 5 bases and J gave up 1 base, with 11 bases separating them. For the CDR3, the DNA is TGTGCCAGCAGCCCACGACAGAGGAACACTGAAGCTTTCTTT. Translated, it gives CASSPRQRNTEAFF.

V and J are TRBV11-2 and TRBJ2-3, with D maybe TRBD2 (6 bases). This CDR3 comprises 16 residues. Germline CDR1 and CDR2: SGHAT and FQNNGV. V was trimmed by 1 base and J by 3 bases, leaving 14 bases between them. The CDR3: CASSLVGGMGTDTQYF. CDR3 sequence (DNA): TGTGCCAGCAGCTTAGTCGGCGGGATGGGGACAGATACGCAGTATTTT.

The rearrangement links TRBV9 to TRBJ2-3; 10 bases align to TRBD2. CDR3 length: 17 amino acids. Germline V lookup: CDR1 SGDLS, CDR2 YYNGEE. Trimming cost V 0 bases and J 5 bases; bases outside gene matches: 9. CDR3 sequence (DNA): TGTGCCAGCAGCGTAGCCCTAGCGGGGGCCCCCCAAGATACGCAGTATTTT. Translating it yields CASSVALAGAPQDTQYF.

V usage is TRBV5-1 and J usage is TRBJ2-4; 9 nucleotides match TRBD2. The CDR3 totals 13 residues. V shed 5 bases and J 12 bases; nucleotides not matched to a gene: 9. Germline CDR1 and CDR2: SGHRS and YFSETQ. The CDR3 loop reads CASSPRLAEPQYF. As DNA, the CDR3 is TGCGCCAGCAGTCCGAGACTAGCGGAGCCTCAGTACTTC. Full variable domain (remainder filled in from reference TRBV5-1 and TRBJ2-4): KAGVTQTPRYLIKTRGQQVTLSCSPISGHRSVSWYQQTPGQGLQFLFEYFSETQRNKGNFPGRFSGRQFSNSRSEMNVSTLELGDSALYLCASSPRLAEPQYFGAGTRLSVL.

The CDR3 protein is CASSAGTSYNEQFF. The CDR3 DNA reads as TGTGCCAGTAGTGCCGGGACTAGTTACAATGAGCAGTTCTTC. The V and J genes are TRBV19 and TRBJ2-1; 8 positions match TRBD2. With V trimmed by 5 bases and J by 4 bases, 4 bases remained unmatched. Germline CDR1 reads LNHDA; CDR2 reads SQIVND (reference sequence). This CDR3 is 14 amino acids long.

In its sample, this clone was seen once. V is TRBV18 and J is TRBJ2-1, with a possible D match to TRBD2 (6 bases). V lost 0 bases to trimming and J lost 4 bases, with 10 bases between them. This CDR3 comprises 15 residues. The germline V gene encodes CDR1 KGHSH and CDR2 LQKENI. The CDR3 protein is CASSPPRLGYNEQFF. The CDR3 DNA sequence: TGTGCCAGCTCACCACCGCGACTAGGATACAATGAGCAGTTCTTC.

The chain carries TRBV11-1 and TRBJ2-7; TRBD1 might be the D (6 bases). V lost 7 bases and J lost 2, with 15 bases in between. CDR3 length: 14 amino acids. In germline, CDR1 is SGHAT, CDR2 FQDESV (reference sequence). The CDR3 bases are TGTGCCAGCACCTCCGCCGACAGGACCTACGAGCAGTACTTC. This encodes CASTSADRTYEQYF.

The gene calls are TRBV5-1 and TRBJ1-2; 8 positions agree with TRBD1. This CDR3 has 16 amino acids. Germline values: CDR1 SGHRS, CDR2 YFSETQ. The ends lost 0 bases at V and 8 bases at J; junction bases unmatched: 12. CDR3 loop: CASSLAVGQVPGGYTF. The DNA for the CDR3 is TGCGCCAGCAGCTTGGCGGTGGGACAGGTTCCTGGAGGCTACACCTTC.

The chain links TRBV9 to TRBJ1-2; 9 bases are a match to TRBD1. Germline lookup yields CDR1 SGDLS and CDR2 YYNGEE. The CDR3 spans 15 residues. V lost 3 bases and J lost 3; bases outside the gene matches: 6. CDR3 nucleotides: TGTGCCAGCAGCGCAGGGACAGGGTTCCACTATGGCTACACCTTC. Residues: CASSAGTGFHYGYTF. The complete variable domain, with remaining parts taken from reference TRBV9 and TRBJ1-2, reads DSGVTQTPKHLITATGQRVTLRCSPRSGDLSVYWYQQSLDQGLQFLIQYYNGEERAKGNILERFSAQQFPDLHSELNLSSLELGDSALYFCASSAGTGFHYGYTFGSGTRLTVV.

The chain combines TRBV28 with TRBJ1-4, with TRBD1 matching 7 bases. V shed 6 bases, J shed 6 bases, and the junction held 10 bases outside the gene matches. Germline V gives CDR1 MDHEN, CDR2 SYDVKM. CDR3 length equals 15 residues. The CDR3 is CASRRDRDTYEKLFF. In DNA form, the CDR3 reads TGTGCCAGCAGAAGAGACAGGGACACCTATGAAAAACTGTTTTTT.

V gene TRBV28 combines with J gene TRBJ1-6; no clear D. Trimming left V 3 bases short and J 8 bases short, with 8 bases between. Germline-derived CDR1 and CDR2 are MDHEN and SYDVKM. The CDR3 loop spans 13 amino acids. In DNA, the CDR3 is TGTGCCAGCAGTTTCTCACAAGATTCACCCCTCCACTTT. This codes for CASSFSQDSPLHF.